These 3 T cell receptor beta chains share one sample of origin, sequenced in a study of blood T cell repertoires in COVID-19. TCRdb's copy holds only in-frame clones and misses some; the assay was immunoSEQ multiplex PCR. The profile covers some 70,000 clones, with about 80% appearing a single time and around 41% taken by the ten largest. Sequenced: peripheral blood. The receptors here all came from a man of 80 years or more with acute or convalescent COVID-19.

The chain couples TRBV7-9 to TRBJ1-6, with D possibly TRBD1 on 5 matching bases. The CDR3 totals 14 residues. Germline-derived CDR1 and CDR2 are SEHNR and FQNEAQ (reference sequence). V was pared by 1 base and J by 9 bases, with 10 bases between. The CDR3 DNA reads as TGTGCCAGCAGCTTAGGCAGGGTAGCTTCACCCCTCCACTTT. This encodes CASSLGRVASPLHF.

The chain links TRBV15 to TRBJ1-4, with unresolved D. V lost 5 bases, J lost 2 bases, and 15 bases lay in between. This CDR3 region has 16 residues. Looked up from germline, CDR1 is LNHNV and CDR2 is YYDKDF (reference sequence). The CDR3 is CATSYPKDNTNEKLFF. The CDR3 coding sequence is TGTGCCACCAGCTACCCTAAAGACAATACTAATGAAAAACTGTTTTTT.

V gene TRBV5-1 combines with J gene TRBJ2-7; TRBD1 matches 7 bases. The V segment lost 4 bases and the J segment 2 bases; nucleotides outside the gene matches: 0. Germline loops: CDR1 SGHRS, CDR2 YFSETQ. This CDR3 contains 12 residues. The CDR3 DNA follows: TGCGCCAGCAGCGACAGGGCCTACGAGCAGTACTTC. It encodes CASSDRAYEQYF.